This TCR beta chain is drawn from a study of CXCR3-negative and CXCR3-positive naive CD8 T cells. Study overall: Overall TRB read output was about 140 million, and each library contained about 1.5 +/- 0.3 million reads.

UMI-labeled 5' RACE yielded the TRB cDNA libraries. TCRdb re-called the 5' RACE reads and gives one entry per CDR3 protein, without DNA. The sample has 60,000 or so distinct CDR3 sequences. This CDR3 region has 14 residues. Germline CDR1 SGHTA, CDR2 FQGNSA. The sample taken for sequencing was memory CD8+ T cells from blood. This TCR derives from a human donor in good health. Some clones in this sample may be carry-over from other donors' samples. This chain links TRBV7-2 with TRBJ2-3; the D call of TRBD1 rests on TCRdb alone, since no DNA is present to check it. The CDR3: CASTSGGASDTQYF.